The next 21 T cell receptor beta chains were all read from a single sample in a study of CD8+CD57+ T cells in acquired aplastic anemia. The TCR beta profiling, which covered VDJ combination and CDR3 sequence, was carried out using genomic DNA as the template. From the reads, TCRdb called clonotypes with MiXCR, one entry per CDR3 protein. The sample includes 200,000 or so distinct CDR3 sequences, over 60% of them seen just once. Sequenced sample: sorted CD4+, CD8+, or CD8+CD57+ T cells (not recorded which) from PBMCs. The receptors were sampled from a human donor with severe aplastic anemia or a healthy control (not recorded which).

V and J are TRBV27 and TRBJ2-3, with D possibly TRBD1 on 5 matching bases. There are 15 residues in the CDR3. From germline, CDR1 is MNHEY and CDR2 SMNVEV (reference sequence). V gave up 3 bases and J gave up 5 bases, with 15 bases separating them. CDR3 loop: CASSLIWQGVDTQYF. In DNA, the CDR3 is TGTGCCAGCAGTTTGATCTGGCAGGGCGTAGATACGCAGTATTTT.

CDR3 sequence reads: CASSPILMDRLYSGNTIYF. For the CDR3, the DNA is TGTGCCAGCAGCCCAATTCTCATGGACAGGTTATACTCTGGAAACACCATATATTTT. The V and J genes are TRBV3-1 and TRBJ1-3; 7 bases map to TRBD1. This CDR3 has 19 residues. Losses at the gene ends were 4 bases for V and 0 bases for J; bases not matched to a gene: 15. Germline V CDR1 and CDR2: LGHDT, YNNKEL (reference sequence).

The V call is TRBV19, the J call TRBJ1-2; possibly TRBD1 for D (6 bases). This CDR3 has 16 residues. Trimming took off 5 bases at V and 5 bases at J, with 21 bases between the two ends. Germline V gene sequence: CDR1 LNHDA, CDR2 SQIVND (reference sequence). CDR3 DNA sequence: TGTGCCAGTAGTGCCCCTAGGCGGGGGGCGGAGTATGGCTACACCTTC. It codes for CASSAPRRGAEYGYTF. The full variable domain, completed using reference TRBV19 and TRBJ1-2, is DGGITQSPKYLFRKEGQNVTLSCEQNLNHDAMYWYRQDPGQGLRLIYYSQIVNDFQKGDIAEGYSVSREKKESFPLTVTSAQKNPTAFYLCASSAPRRGAEYGYTFGSGTRLTVV.

The chain recombines TRBV7-2 with TRBJ2-1, with D perhaps being TRBD1 or TRBD2 (5 bases each). Germline V CDR1 and CDR2: SGHTA, FQGNSA. V was cut by 1 base and J by 9 bases, with 19 bases left in between. This CDR3 comprises 16 residues. This chain's CDR3 is CASSLGPGTHRVEQFF. The CDR3 DNA is TGTGCCAGCAGCTTAGGGCCAGGGACGCACCGGGTTGAGCAGTTCTTC.

This chain connects TRBV19 to TRBJ1-3; TRBD1 might be the D (5 bases). The CDR3 is 14 amino acids. V dropped 4 bases and J dropped 4 bases, with 11 bases sitting between them. Germline assignment: CDR1 LNHDA and CDR2 SQIVND (reference sequence). CDR3 bases: TGTGCCAGTAGTAACCCGGGGCGCGGAAACACCATATATTTT. Translation gives CASSNPGRGNTIYF.

The chain links TRBV15 to TRBJ2-5; 9 bases line up with TRBD1. The CDR3 contains 16 residues. Germline V CDR1 and CDR2: LNHNV, YYDKDF (reference sequence). The V and J ends lost 0 bases and 5 bases, in that order; junction bases with no gene match: 7. CDR3 coding DNA: TGTGCCACCAGCAGAGATAGGGACAGGGTTGCCGAGACCCAGTACTTC. Translation gives CATSRDRDRVAETQYF.

The V gene is TRBV24-1, the J gene TRBJ2-2; TRBD1 aligns across 7 bases. The CDR3 length is 16 residues. V shed 3 bases, J shed 0 bases, and the junction held 3 bases outside the gene matches. CDR1 and CDR2 from the germline V gene are KGHDR and SFDVKD. In DNA, the CDR3 is TGTGCCACCAGTGATAGACAGGGTACGAACACCGGGGAGCTGTTTTTT. It encodes CATSDRQGTNTGELFF.

This chain joins TRBV5-1 and TRBJ2-5; the match to TRBD1 covers 7 bases. J gave up 5 bases and V 4 bases, and 11 bases lay outside the gene matches. The CDR3 is 15 residues long. The germline V gene has CDR1 SGHRS and CDR2 YFSETQ. This CDR3 reads CASSLKLQGSETQYF. The CDR3 bases are TGCGCCAGCAGCCTGAAGTTACAGGGGAGCGAGACCCAGTACTTC.

This clonotype was seen many times. The chain is built from TRBV19 and TRBJ1-5; D is possibly TRBD1 (5 bases). Trimming removed 1 base at V and 7 bases at J, with 11 bases between. CDR1 and CDR2 from the germline V gene are LNHDA and SQIVND (reference sequence). The CDR3 spans 14 residues. This CDR3 reads CASSIGEGSQPQHF. CDR3 nucleotide sequence: TGTGCCAGTAGTATAGGGGAGGGGAGCCAGCCCCAGCATTTT. Supplemented by reference TRBV19 and TRBJ1-5, the full variable domain reads DGGITQSPKYLFRKEGQNVTLSCEQNLNHDAMYWYRQDPGQGLRLIYYSQIVNDFQKGDIAEGYSVSREKKESFPLTVTSAQKNPTAFYLCASSIGEGSQPQHFGDGTRLSIL.

The chain has TRBV20-1 and TRBJ2-2, with TRBD1 matching over 7 bases. Trimming removed 2 bases from V and 3 bases from J; junction bases left unmatched: 0. Germline-derived CDR1 and CDR2 are DFQATT and SNEGSKA (reference sequence). The CDR3 extends over 13 amino acids. Here the CDR3 reads CSARQGDTGELFF. The CDR3, as DNA: TGCAGTGCTAGACAGGGGGACACCGGGGAGCTGTTTTTT.

In this sample, this clonotype turned up many times. The V and J genes are TRBV5-6 and TRBJ2-2, with D perhaps TRBD1 (7 bases). The CDR3 is 16 amino acids. Germline V gives CDR1 SGHDT, CDR2 YYEEEE. Trimming cost V 5 bases and J 4 bases, with 18 bases left between them. CDR3 in amino acids: CASSLQGTFGTGELFF. As DNA, the CDR3 is TGTGCCAGCAGTTTACAGGGGACTTTCGGCACCGGGGAGCTGTTTTTT. Together with reference TRBV5-6 and TRBJ2-2, the CDR3 gives the full variable domain: DAGVTQSPTHLIKTRGQQVTLRCSPKSGHDTVSWYQQALGQGPQFIFQYYEEEERQRGNFPDRFSGHQFPNYSSELNVNALLLGDSALYLCASSLQGTFGTGELFFGEGSRLTVL.

This clonotype was found a few times. The gene calls are TRBV7-9 and TRBJ2-7, with D uncertain. V lost 4 bases and J 0 bases, leaving 13 bases between the germline ends. Germline V CDR1 and CDR2: SEHNR, FQNEAQ (reference sequence). The CDR3 spans 15 residues. As DNA, the CDR3 is TGTGCCAGCAGCTCTTACGGCCCTGACTCCTACGAGCAGTACTTC. It translates to CASSSYGPDSYEQYF.

CDR3: CASSAGEGANVLTF. The CDR3 DNA sequence: TGTGCCAGCAGTGCGGGGGAGGGGGCCAACGTCCTGACTTTC. The V and J genes are TRBV6-4 and TRBJ2-6; TRBD2 is a possible D gene (6 bases). Germline V gives CDR1 MRHNA, CDR2 SNTAGT. V lost 4 bases and J 4 bases, leaving 8 bases between the germline ends. The CDR3 has 14 amino acids.

V and J are TRBV12-3 or TRBV12-4 and TRBJ2-7; TRBD2 aligns across 10 bases. The CDR3 is 15 residues long. V shed 3 bases and J 5 bases; nucleotides not matched to a gene: 7. The CDR3: CASSFRLAGVNEQYF. The CDR3 DNA follows: TGTGCCAGCAGTTTCCGGCTAGCGGGAGTCAACGAGCAGTACTTC.

The chain links TRBV29-1 to TRBJ1-4, with 7 bases lining up with TRBD1. V was clipped by 6 bases and J by 7 bases; unmatched bases: 8. CDR3 length equals 13 residues. Per the germline V gene, CDR1 is SQVTM and CDR2 is ANQGSEA. The CDR3 loop is CSVGINRGEKLFF. The CDR3 DNA follows: TGCAGCGTCGGGATAAACAGGGGTGAAAAACTGTTTTTT.

There are a few counts of this clonotype. The rearrangement joins TRBV7-2 to TRBJ2-7; D not resolved. This CDR3 comprises 13 residues. Deletions cut 5 bases from V and 0 bases from J, with 8 bases between. Germline V CDR1 and CDR2: SGHTA, FQGNSA. The CDR3 nucleotides read TGTGCCAGCAGCCGCTACGGCTCCTACGAGCAGTACTTC. Residues: CASSRYGSYEQYF. Variable domain in full (rest from reference TRBV7-2 and TRBJ2-7): GAGVSQSPSNKVTEKGKDVELRCDPISGHTALYWYRQSLGQGLEFLIYFQGNSAPDKSGLPSDRFSAERTGGSVSTLTIQRTQQEDSAVYLCASSRYGSYEQYFGPGTRLTVT.

This clonotype was recorded many times. This CDR3 is CASSFGTGSYEQYF. CDR3 bases: TGCGCCAGCAGCTTTGGGACAGGCTCCTACGAGCAGTACTTC. The chain joins TRBV5-1 to TRBJ2-7, with 8 bases that match TRBD1. Unmatched junction bases numbered 1, after V lost 2 bases and J lost 0 bases. The CDR3 loop spans 14 amino acids. Germline values: CDR1 SGHRS, CDR2 YFSETQ.

The chain recombines TRBV9 with TRBJ1-6, with 8 nucleotides matching TRBD1. The ends lost 0 bases at V and 8 bases at J; junction bases unmatched: 1. The CDR3 extends over 14 amino acids. The germline CDR1 and CDR2 sequences are SGDLS and YYNGEE. The CDR3 protein is CASSVAGGDSPLHF. The CDR3 DNA reads as TGTGCCAGCAGCGTAGCAGGGGGCGATTCACCCCTCCACTTT.

This clonotype was recorded many times. This chain joins TRBV7-9 and TRBJ2-7, with D perhaps matching TRBD1 (6 bases). CDR1 is SEHNR and CDR2 is FQNEAQ in the germline V gene (reference sequence). V was shortened by 3 bases and J by 4 bases, with 10 bases between the two germline ends. This CDR3 comprises 13 residues. CDR3 DNA: TGTGCCAGCAGCTTGGGCAGGGGTTACGAGCAGTACTTC. Its protein product is CASSLGRGYEQYF.

This clonotype was counted between two and nine times. This chain joins TRBV3-1 and TRBJ2-2, with D unclear. CDR3 size: 12 residues. Per germline, CDR1 LGHDT and CDR2 YNNKEL (reference sequence). Trimming shortened V by 6 bases and J by 8 bases, and 10 bases separated the two germline ends. The CDR3 spells CASSPTGGELFF. CDR3 bases: TGTGCCAGCAGTCCGACCGGTGGGGAGCTGTTTTTT.

The chain uses TRBV15 and TRBJ1-4, with a tentative D call TRBD1 (5 bases). Germline-derived CDR1 and CDR2 are LNHNV and YYDKDF (reference sequence). V was clipped by 1 base and J by 6 bases, with 9 bases between them. CDR3 size: 14 residues. The CDR3 here is CATSRGGADEKLFF. CDR3 in DNA: TGTGCCACCAGCAGAGGAGGGGCGGATGAAAAACTGTTTTTT.